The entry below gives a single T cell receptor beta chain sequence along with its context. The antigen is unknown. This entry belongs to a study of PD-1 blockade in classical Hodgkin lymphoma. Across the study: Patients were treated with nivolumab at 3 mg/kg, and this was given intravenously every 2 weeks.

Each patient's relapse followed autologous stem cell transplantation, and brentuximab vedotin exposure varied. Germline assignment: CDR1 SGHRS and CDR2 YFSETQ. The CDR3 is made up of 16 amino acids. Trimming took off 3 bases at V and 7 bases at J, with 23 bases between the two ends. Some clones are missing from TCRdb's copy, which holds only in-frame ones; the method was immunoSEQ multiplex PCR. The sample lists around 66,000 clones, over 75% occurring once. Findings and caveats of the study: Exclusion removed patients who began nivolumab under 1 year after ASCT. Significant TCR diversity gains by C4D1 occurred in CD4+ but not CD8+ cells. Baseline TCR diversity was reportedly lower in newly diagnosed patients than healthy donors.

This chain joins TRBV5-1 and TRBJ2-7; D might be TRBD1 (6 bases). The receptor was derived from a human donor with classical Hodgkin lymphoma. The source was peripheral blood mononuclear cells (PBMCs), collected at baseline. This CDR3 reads CASSSNPGVSMGEQYF. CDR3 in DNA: TGCGCCAGCAGCTCGAATCCAGGGGTAAGCATGGGTGAGCAGTACTTC.